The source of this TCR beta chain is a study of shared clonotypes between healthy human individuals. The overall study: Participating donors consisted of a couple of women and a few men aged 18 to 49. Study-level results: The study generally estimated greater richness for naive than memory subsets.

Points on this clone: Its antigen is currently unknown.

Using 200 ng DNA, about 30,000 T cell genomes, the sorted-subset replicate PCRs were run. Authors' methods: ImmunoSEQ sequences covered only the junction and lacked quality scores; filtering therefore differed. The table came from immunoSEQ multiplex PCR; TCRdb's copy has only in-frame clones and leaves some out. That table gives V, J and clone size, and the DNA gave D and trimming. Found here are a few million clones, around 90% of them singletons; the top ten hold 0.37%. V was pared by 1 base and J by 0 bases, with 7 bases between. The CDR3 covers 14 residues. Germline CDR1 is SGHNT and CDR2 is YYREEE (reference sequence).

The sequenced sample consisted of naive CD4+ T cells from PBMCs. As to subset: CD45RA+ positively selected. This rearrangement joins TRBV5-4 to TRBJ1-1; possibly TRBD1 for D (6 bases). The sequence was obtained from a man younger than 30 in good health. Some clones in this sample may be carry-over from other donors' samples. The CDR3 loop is CASSLRDMNTEAFF. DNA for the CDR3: TGTGCCAGCAGCTTGAGGGACATGAACACTGAAGCTTTCTTT.